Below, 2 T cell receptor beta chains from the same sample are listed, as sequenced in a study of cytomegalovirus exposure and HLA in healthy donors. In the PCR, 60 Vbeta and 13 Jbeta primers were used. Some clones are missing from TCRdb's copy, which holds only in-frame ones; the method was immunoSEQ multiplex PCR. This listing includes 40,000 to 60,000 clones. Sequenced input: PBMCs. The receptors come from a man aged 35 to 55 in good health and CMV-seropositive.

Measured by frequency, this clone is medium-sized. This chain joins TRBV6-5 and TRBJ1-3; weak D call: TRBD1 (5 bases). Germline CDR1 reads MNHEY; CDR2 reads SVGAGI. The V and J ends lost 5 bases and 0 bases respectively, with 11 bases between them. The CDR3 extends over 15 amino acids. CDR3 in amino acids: CASSPLGGSGNTIYF. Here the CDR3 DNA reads TGTGCCAGCAGTCCCCTCGGGGGCTCTGGAAACACCATATATTTT.

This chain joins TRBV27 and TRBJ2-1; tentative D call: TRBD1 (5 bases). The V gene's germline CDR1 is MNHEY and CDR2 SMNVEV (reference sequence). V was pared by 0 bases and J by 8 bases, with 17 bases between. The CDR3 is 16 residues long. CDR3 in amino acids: CASSLSGGAPRDEQFF. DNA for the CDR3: TGTGCCAGCAGTTTATCGGGCGGAGCCCCCAGGGATGAGCAGTTCTTC.